Reported below is one T cell receptor beta chain. This clone showed up many times. Its antigen remains unidentified. The read ends 3 residues early relative to the CDR3; the germline J gene fills the gap. The sample holds other DNA sequences that translate to the same CDR3. For sequencing input, CVID and control samples contributed equivalent amounts of genomic DNA. For every sample, a 60 bp segment covering the rearranged TCRbeta CDR3 region was amplified and then sequenced. The immunoSEQ assay, a bias-corrected multiplex PCR combined with high-throughput sequencing, was used for TCRbeta amplification. The authors' analysis ran thus. Every unique nucleotide sequence counted as a clone and was annotated with V, D and J genes, copy number and frequency. Sequences were labeled productive if in frame, and non-productive if out of frame or containing stop codons. Clonality was calculated from Shannon's entropy as previously described. The predicted amino acid sequences of productive clones were used to derive the mean CDR3 Kyte-Doolittle hydropathy. Using the R hclust function, scaled V gene usage was clustered hierarchically with Manhattan distance and complete linkage. Sharing of clones by CDR3 amino acid sequence was evaluated through resampling of 12 repertoires per group over 100 rounds. The repertoires were screened for approximately 63 published EBV-specific TCRbeta sequences and roughly 240 published CMV-specific TCRbeta sequences. After two CVID samples that produced fewer than 10,000 sequences were dropped from the analysis, some 40 CVID repertoires remained. TCRdb carries this immuneACCESS record with in-frame sequences only. Its versions omit some clonotypes, under half of them owing to an unresolved V gene in the studies checked, with the rest unexplained. V, J and clone size are those of that table, while D and trimming were read from the DNA. The sample features under 45,000 clones, and none is a singleton. The ten largest clonotypes hold over 8% of the sample.

The V and J ends are trimmed by 7 bases and 8 bases, leaving 12 bases between them. The CDR3 spans 11 residues, from the cysteine through the phenylalanine. The DNA has 24 bases, all within the CDR3, and is read from base 1. The CDR1 and CDR2 encoded by the germline V gene (reference sequence) are GTSNPN and SVGIG. The data stem from a study of T cell clonality in common variable immunodeficiency (dated by TCRdb to between 2014 and 2017). What the work shows at the level of the full study, not this receptor alone: Fewer deletions and N-nucleotide insertions were reportedly observed in CVID TCRbeta sequences, and highly modified clones with 13 or more V deletions were reportedly absent from CVID TCRbeta sequences. Even though DNA input was the same, control samples had an average of around 82,000 unique sequences each, compared with some 32,000 in CVID samples. Healthy controls shared more TCRbeta clones with each other than CVID subjects shared among themselves (p < 0.0001). Differences among patients in the CVID cohort limited the correlations between repertoire features and clinical complications. Compared with healthy controls, CVID subjects showed increased TCRbeta clonality (t-test p = 0.018), a feature most characteristic of about a third of subjects. According to the authors, figuring out what caused the increased clonality in CVID would require sequencing the repertoires of T cell subpopulations.

Predominantly Caucasian heritage was noted among both the CVID patients and the healthy controls. Heparinized peripheral whole blood samples of roughly 5 to 8.5 ml were obtained from each donor. TCRbeta CDR3 repertoires were sequenced from genomic DNA of adults with common variable immune deficiency (CVID) and healthy adult controls. A total of around 22 healthy adult volunteers (12 female and around 10 male; age range about 20 to 70 years, mean age about 32) were included in the control group. Diluted blood was subjected to density centrifugation over Hypaque 1077 or Ficoll-Paque for isolation of peripheral blood mononuclear cells. Genomic DNA was obtained from unsorted mononuclear cells using either Qiagen column purification or a centrifugation-based method.

The sequencing sample was made of peripheral blood mononuclear cells. The sequence came from a person aged 18-69 years in good health. The chain joins TRBV30 to TRBJ1-3; the D gene assignment is ambiguous. The CDR3 bases that were read are TGTGCCTCCTCTATCGGGGACACC. It specifies CASSIGDT. The full-length CDR3 reads as CASSIGDTIYF.